The rows below give T cell receptor beta chains drawn from one sample of a study of beta chain features in type 1 diabetes. TCRdb keeps only in-frame clones here, not all; method: immunoSEQ multiplex PCR. The data show roughly 140,000 clones, over 8.5% seen once. Sequenced input: central memory CD4+ T cells from blood. These receptor sequences come from a young man in good health. The CDR3 runs from the conserved cysteine through the conserved F or W. A D gene is named only where the DNA matches it firmly. Size is stated for part of the rows, as once, few or many counts, or as a class when the clone is expanded.

J gene: TRBJ2-3; clone size: NA; V gene: TRBV7-2; D gene: NA; CDR3 protein: CASSLNARVGDTQYF; CDR3 DNA: TGTGCCAGCAGCTTAAACGCTCGAGTGGGGGATACGCAGTATTTT
J gene: TRBJ1-2; clone size: few; V gene: TRBV30; D gene: NA; CDR3 protein: CAWNIQGSVGGYTF; CDR3 DNA: TGTGCCTGGAACATCCAGGGGTCGGTTGGTGGCTACACCTTC
J gene: TRBJ2-1; clone size: NA; V gene: TRBV11-2; D gene: TRBD2; CDR3 protein: CASSLQREAYNEQFF; CDR3 DNA: TGTGCCAGCAGCTTACAGCGGGAGGCCTACAATGAGCAGTTCTTC
J gene: TRBJ2-5; clone size: NA; V gene: TRBV7-2; D gene: TRBD2; CDR3 protein: CASSPLPGGGQETQYF; CDR3 DNA: TGTGCCAGCAGCCCCCTACCGGGAGGAGGCCAAGAGACCCAGTACTTC
J gene: TRBJ2-7; clone size: NA; V gene: TRBV9; D gene: NA; CDR3 protein: CASSVGDVLGEQYF; CDR3 DNA: TGTGCCAGCAGCGTTGGGGACGTCCTGGGTGAGCAGTACTTC
J gene: TRBJ2-1; clone size: few; V gene: TRBV7-7; D gene: TRBD2; CDR3 protein: CASSLGGRAEGEQFF; CDR3 DNA: TGTGCCAGCAGCTTAGGTGGGAGGGCCGAGGGTGAGCAGTTCTTC
J gene: TRBJ2-5; clone size: many; V gene: TRBV23-1; D gene: TRBD1; CDR3 protein: CASNGQGDIETQYF; CDR3 DNA: TGCGCCAGCAACGGACAGGGTGATATCGAGACCCAGTACTTC
J gene: TRBJ2-6; clone size: many; V gene: TRBV9; D gene: NA; CDR3 protein: CASGGIANVLTF; CDR3 DNA: TGTGCCTCGGGCGGAATCGCCAACGTCCTGACTTTC
J gene: TRBJ2-1; clone size: NA; V gene: TRBV6-7; D gene: TRBD2; CDR3 protein: CASSYGLAGVDNEQFF; CDR3 DNA: TGTGCCAGCAGTTACGGGTTAGCGGGAGTAGACAATGAGCAGTTCTTC
J gene: TRBJ2-3; clone size: NA; V gene: TRBV4-1; D gene: NA; CDR3 protein: CASSQDPMALGGTQYF; CDR3 DNA: TGCGCCAGCAGCCAAGATCCAATGGCCCTCGGGGGTACGCAGTATTTT
J gene: TRBJ1-2; clone size: NA; V gene: TRBV5-1; D gene: TRBD1; CDR3 protein: CASSLSGQDYGYTF; CDR3 DNA: TGCGCCAGCAGCTTGAGCGGACAGGACTATGGCTACACCTTC
J gene: TRBJ2-5; clone size: few; V gene: TRBV4-3; D gene: TRBD1; CDR3 protein: CASSPLGGQGEETQYF; CDR3 DNA: TGCGCCAGCAGTCCCCTGGGGGGACAGGGGGAAGAGACCCAGTACTTC
J gene: TRBJ2-7; clone size: NA; V gene: TRBV7-9; D gene: NA; CDR3 protein: CASSLTLKPYEQYF; CDR3 DNA: TGTGCCAGCAGCTTAACCCTCAAGCCCTACGAGCAGTACTTC
J gene: TRBJ1-1; clone size: few; V gene: TRBV4-2; D gene: NA; CDR3 protein: CASSQESSRDTEAFF; CDR3 DNA: TGTGCCAGCAGCCAAGAGTCCTCTCGGGACACTGAAGCTTTCTTT
J gene: TRBJ2-5; clone size: NA; V gene: TRBV4-1; D gene: NA; CDR3 protein: CASSQVGKGHRTQYF; CDR3 DNA: TGCGCCAGCAGCCAAGTCGGAAAGGGACACCGGACCCAGTACTTC
J gene: TRBJ2-1; clone size: NA; V gene: TRBV2; D gene: TRBD2; CDR3 protein: CASSGSGAYNEQFF; CDR3 DNA: TGTGCCAGCTCGGGTAGCGGGGCCTACAATGAGCAGTTCTTC
J gene: TRBJ2-2; clone size: NA; V gene: TRBV13; D gene: NA; CDR3 protein: CASSERNTGELFF; CDR3 DNA: TGTGCCAGCAGCGAGAGGAACACCGGGGAGCTGTTTTTT
J gene: TRBJ2-5; clone size: few; V gene: TRBV2; D gene: TRBD2; CDR3 protein: CASSVRGAEETQYF; CDR3 DNA: TGTGCCAGCAGTGTGCGGGGGGCCGAGGAGACCCAGTACTTC
J gene: TRBJ2-5; clone size: NA; V gene: TRBV5-6; D gene: NA; CDR3 protein: CASSGALGTQYF; CDR3 DNA: TGTGCCAGCAGCGGGGCCCTGGGCACCCAGTACTTC
J gene: TRBJ1-6; clone size: few; V gene: TRBV2; D gene: TRBD1; CDR3 protein: CASRREGADNSPLHF; CDR3 DNA: TGTGCCAGCAGGAGGGAGGGGGCGGATAATTCACCCCTCCACTTT
J gene: TRBJ1-2; clone size: few; V gene: TRBV28; D gene: TRBD1; CDR3 protein: CASTGGNGYTF; CDR3 DNA: TGTGCCAGCACAGGGGGCAATGGCTACACCTTC
J gene: TRBJ2-2; clone size: NA; V gene: TRBV6-5; D gene: NA; CDR3 protein: CASSRDTGELFF; CDR3 DNA: TGTGCCAGCAGTAGGGACACCGGGGAGCTGTTTTTT
J gene: TRBJ2-2; clone size: few; V gene: TRBV7-7; D gene: NA; CDR3 protein: CASSSIRGQNTGELFF; CDR3 DNA: TGTGCTAGCAGCAGTATCCGGGGGCAGAACACCGGGGAGCTGTTTTTT
J gene: TRBJ2-4; clone size: few; V gene: TRBV11-3; D gene: TRBD1; CDR3 protein: CASSLVGTGGHIQYF; CDR3 DNA: TGTGCCAGCAGCTTAGTTGGGACAGGAGGGCACATTCAGTACTTC
J gene: TRBJ1-3; clone size: NA; V gene: TRBV30; D gene: NA; CDR3 protein: CAWSVLGPFSGNTIYF; CDR3 DNA: TGTGCCTGGAGTGTACTCGGACCGTTCTCTGGAAACACCATATATTTT
J gene: TRBJ2-5; clone size: NA; V gene: TRBV15; D gene: NA; CDR3 protein: CATSRGEETQYF; CDR3 DNA: TGTGCCACCAGCAGAGGGGAAGAGACCCAGTACTTC
J gene: TRBJ2-7; clone size: NA; V gene: TRBV28; D gene: TRBD1; CDR3 protein: CASNPGQGARREQYF; CDR3 DNA: TGTGCCAGCAACCCAGGACAGGGGGCGCGTCGCGAGCAGTACTTC
J gene: TRBJ1-6; clone size: NA; V gene: TRBV5-1; D gene: NA; CDR3 protein: CASSLDGNRGSSPLHF; CDR3 DNA: TGCGCCAGCAGCTTGGACGGGAATCGGGGTAGTTCACCCCTCCACTTT
J gene: TRBJ1-1; clone size: few; V gene: TRBV29-1; D gene: TRBD1; CDR3 protein: CSATGVYTEAFF; CDR3 DNA: TGCAGCGCTACAGGGGTTTACACTGAAGCTTTCTTT
J gene: TRBJ2-5; clone size: NA; V gene: TRBV9; D gene: TRBD1; CDR3 protein: CASSVASGTGVETQYF; CDR3 DNA: TGTGCCAGCAGCGTCGCTTCGGGGACAGGGGTTGAGACCCAGTACTTC
J gene: TRBJ2-7; clone size: NA; V gene: TRBV21-1; D gene: NA; CDR3 protein: CASSPCRGKCDYEQYF; CDR3 DNA: TGTGCCAGCAGCCCCTGTAGGGGAAAATGCGACTACGAGCAGTACTTC
J gene: TRBJ2-6; clone size: NA; V gene: TRBV7-2; D gene: NA; CDR3 protein: CASSGDRNTLVLTF; CDR3 DNA: TGTGCCAGCAGCGGGGATCGGAACACCCTCGTCCTGACTTTC
J gene: TRBJ2-3; clone size: many; V gene: TRBV10-3; D gene: TRBD2; CDR3 protein: CAISFGLAGGTDTQYF; CDR3 DNA: TGTGCCATCAGTTTTGGACTAGCGGGAGGCACAGATACGCAGTATTTT
J gene: TRBJ2-7; clone size: few; V gene: TRBV7-9; D gene: NA; CDR3 protein: CASSFGLYEQYF; CDR3 DNA: TGTGCCAGCAGCTTTGGGTTGTACGAGCAGTACTTC
J gene: TRBJ1-6; clone size: few; V gene: TRBV30; D gene: TRBD1; CDR3 protein: CAWRTGGGSPLHF; CDR3 DNA: TGTGCCTGGAGAACAGGGGGGGGTTCACCCCTCCACTTT
J gene: TRBJ1-1; clone size: few; V gene: TRBV30; D gene: NA; CDR3 protein: CAWKGKKGMGTEAFF; CDR3 DNA: TGTGCCTGGAAAGGGAAAAAAGGGATGGGCACTGAAGCTTTCTTT
J gene: TRBJ2-7; clone size: NA; V gene: TRBV10-3; D gene: NA; CDR3 protein: CAISESKGSYEQYF; CDR3 DNA: TGTGCCATCAGTGAGTCGAAAGGTTCTTACGAGCAGTACTTC
J gene: TRBJ2-5; clone size: NA; V gene: TRBV14; D gene: NA; CDR3 protein: CASSQDGGLTQYF; CDR3 DNA: TGTGCCAGCAGCCAAGACGGAGGGTTGACCCAGTACTTC
J gene: TRBJ2-5; clone size: few; V gene: TRBV4-1; D gene: NA; CDR3 protein: CASSQDVGRETQYF; CDR3 DNA: TGCGCCAGCAGCCAAGACGTAGGCCGGGAGACCCAGTACTTC
J gene: TRBJ1-1; clone size: few; V gene: TRBV9; D gene: NA; CDR3 protein: CASSVAGVNERAFF; CDR3 DNA: TGTGCCAGCAGCGTAGCGGGGGTCAACGAGCGAGCTTTCTTT
J gene: TRBJ1-1; clone size: few; V gene: TRBV5-1; D gene: TRBD1; CDR3 protein: CASSLTGENTEAFF; CDR3 DNA: TGCGCCAGCAGCCTGACAGGGGAGAACACTGAAGCTTTCTTT
J gene: TRBJ1-2; clone size: few; V gene: TRBV7-8; D gene: NA; CDR3 protein: CASSPLRYGYTF; CDR3 DNA: TGTGCCAGCAGCCCACTCCGGTACGGCTACACCTTC